The rows below give T cell receptor beta chains drawn from one sample of a study of control samples from healthy donors and cancer patients. Assay: immunoSEQ multiplex PCR; the TCRdb copy retains only in-frame clones and omits some. The sample yields about 82,000 clones, over 90% seen once. Sequenced sample: blood. These receptors all come from a woman aged 18-29 years in good health. CDR3s include the opening cysteine and the closing phenylalanine or tryptophan. D genes are given only for firm matches. Rows give clone size only sometimes, using once, few, many, or a class for an expanded clone.

>TRBV7-7|TRBJ2-2|NA|NA
CASSLGQFTGELFF
TGTGCTAGCAGCCTAGGCCAGTTCACCGGGGAGCTGTTTTTT
>TRBV5-1|TRBJ2-1|NA|NA
CASSLDLGYNEQFF
TGCGCCAGCAGCTTGGATCTCGGTTACAATGAGCAGTTCTTC
>TRBV28|TRBJ1-1|TRBD1|NA
CASKGAWTEAFF
TGTGCCAGCAAGGGGGCTTGGACTGAAGCTTTCTTT
>TRBV6-2/TRBV6-3|TRBJ2-6|NA|NA
CASSWGSGANVLTF
TGTGCCAGCAGCTGGGGTTCTGGGGCCAACGTCCTGACTTTC
>TRBV6-5|TRBJ1-5|NA|NA
CASKPRSSNQPQHF
TGTGCCAGCAAGCCCCGGAGTTCTAATCAGCCCCAGCATTTT
>TRBV5-1|TRBJ2-1|TRBD1|once
CASGTGASDEQFF
TGCGCCAGTGGGACAGGCGCATCAGATGAGCAGTTCTTC
>TRBV19|TRBJ1-1|NA|NA
CASTPSRNTEAFF
TGTGCCAGTACCCCCAGCCGGAACACTGAAGCTTTCTTT
>TRBV2|TRBJ2-1|NA|NA
CASSWADPRNEQFF
TGTGCCAGCAGTTGGGCTGACCCGAGGAATGAGCAGTTCTTC
>TRBV19|TRBJ2-1|NA|NA
CASSPGDGYNEQFF
TGTGCCAGTAGTCCAGGGGACGGGTACAATGAGCAGTTCTTC
>TRBV10-3|TRBJ1-1|NA|few
CAISEGGVREAFF
TGTGCCATCAGTGAGGGCGGGGTAAGGGAGGCTTTCTTT
>TRBV28|TRBJ2-2|TRBD2|NA
CASSYLSGGDTGELFF
TGTGCCAGCAGTTACCTTAGCGGGGGGGACACCGGGGAGCTGTTTTTT
>TRBV6-5|TRBJ1-5|NA|NA
CASRGSADQPQHF
TGTGCCAGCAGGGGGTCAGCAGATCAGCCCCAGCATTTT
>TRBV5-1|TRBJ2-3|TRBD1|NA
CASSWTGTGGADTQYF
TGCGCCAGCAGCTGGACCGGGACAGGGGGCGCAGATACGCAGTATTTT
>TRBV6-6|TRBJ1-5|NA|NA
CASSYGVGEGRQPQHF
TGTGCCAGCAGTTACGGGGTGGGGGAGGGGAGACAGCCCCAGCATTTT
>TRBV19|TRBJ1-1|TRBD1|NA
CASTEGARTEAFF
TGTGCCAGCACCGAGGGGGCGAGGACTGAAGCTTTCTTT
>TRBV5-6|TRBJ1-4|NA|NA
CASSYRTPRQEKLFF
TGTGCCAGCAGCTATAGGACGCCCAGGCAGGAAAAACTGTTTTTT
>TRBV4-3|TRBJ2-2|TRBD2|NA
CASSQDREAGDTGELFF
TGCGCCAGCAGCCAAGATCGGGAGGCTGGTGACACCGGGGAGCTGTTTTTT
>TRBV28|TRBJ1-2|NA|NA
CASRYGQFLYGYTF
TGTGCCAGCAGATACGGACAGTTCCTCTATGGCTACACCTTC
>TRBV6-4|TRBJ1-2|NA|NA
CASSDSTGLGYGYTF
TGTGCCAGCAGTGACTCGACTGGGCTGGGCTATGGCTACACCTTC
>TRBV19|TRBJ2-5|TRBD2|NA
CASSIVLAGVGETQYF
TGTGCCAGTAGTATAGTCCTAGCGGGAGTTGGAGAGACCCAGTACTTC
>TRBV14|TRBJ2-6|NA|once
CASSRGTGANVLTF
TGTGCCAGCAGCCGGGGCACTGGGGCCAACGTCCTGACTTTC
>TRBV5-1|TRBJ1-1|NA|NA
CASSLELRGPNTEAFF
TGCGCCAGCAGCTTGGAATTGCGGGGACCGAACACTGAAGCTTTCTTT
>TRBV3-1/TRBV3-2|TRBJ1-2|TRBD1|NA
CASSPGRDSLLIYGYTF
TGTGCCAGCAGCCCGGGCAGGGACAGTCTACTGATCTATGGCTACACCTTC
>TRBV27|TRBJ2-3|TRBD2|NA
CASSILTSGGIGRTDTQYF
TGTGCCAGCAGTATACTAACTAGCGGGGGGATTGGACGCACAGATACGCAGTATTTT
>TRBV27|TRBJ1-2|NA|NA
CATRTEPNYGYTF
TGTGCCACCCGGACCGAACCTAACTATGGCTACACCTTC
>TRBV28|TRBJ2-7|TRBD2|NA
CASGSGSELYEQYF
TGTGCCAGCGGCAGCGGGAGCGAGCTGTACGAGCAGTACTTC
>TRBV7-6|TRBJ1-1|NA|NA
CASSPPRSGRETEAFF
TGTGCCAGCAGCCCACCAAGGTCAGGGAGGGAGACTGAAGCTTTCTTT
>TRBV28|TRBJ1-6|TRBD1|NA
CASSIRDRVASPLHF
TGTGCCAGCAGTATAAGAGACAGGGTCGCCTCACCCCTCCACTTT
>TRBV7-9|TRBJ1-3|NA|NA
CASSLEPGLTGNTIYF
TGTGCCAGCAGCTTAGAGCCAGGGCTGACCGGAAACACCATATATTTT
>TRBV9|TRBJ1-2|TRBD1|NA
CASSVGTGKANYGYTF
TGTGCCAGCAGCGTAGGGACAGGAAAAGCTAACTATGGCTACACCTTC
>TRBV19|TRBJ1-3|TRBD1|NA
CASMKRDSSGNTIYF
TGTGCCAGTATGAAACGGGACAGCTCTGGAAACACCATATATTTT
>TRBV6-6|TRBJ1-1|NA|NA
CASSYEVNTEAFF
TGTGCCAGCAGTTACGAGGTGAACACTGAAGCTTTCTTT
>TRBV9|TRBJ2-1|NA|once
CASSVTDLYNEQFF
TGTGCCAGCAGCGTGACGGACCTATACAATGAGCAGTTCTTC
>TRBV19|TRBJ2-3|NA|NA
CASRGGIADTQYF
TGTGCCAGTAGGGGCGGGATCGCAGATACGCAGTATTTT
>TRBV6-5|TRBJ2-7|NA|once
CASSPEAGYEQYF
TGTGCCAGCAGTCCAGAGGCGGGGTACGAGCAGTACTTC
>TRBV27|TRBJ1-1|NA|NA
CASSFRDNTEAFF
TGTGCCAGCAGTTTTCGGGACAACACTGAAGCTTTCTTT
>TRBV4-1|TRBJ1-3|NA|NA
CASSQEVGGELSGNTIYF
TGCGCCAGCAGCCAAGAGGTTGGGGGGGAACTCTCTGGAAACACCATATATTTT
>TRBV28|TRBJ2-3|TRBD1|NA
CASNLKSKGQAVIGMDTQYF
TGTGCCAGCAACCTAAAATCCAAGGGACAGGCTGTGATTGGTATGGATACGCAGTATTTT
>TRBV5-4|TRBJ2-7|TRBD2|NA
CASSYGGGDPKAYEQYF
TGTGCCAGCAGCTACGGCGGGGGGGACCCGAAGGCCTACGAGCAGTACTTC
>TRBV5-6|TRBJ2-1|TRBD2|NA
CASNLGAGGIRGEQFF
TGTGCCAGCAACTTGGGTGCGGGAGGAATACGGGGTGAGCAGTTCTTC
>TRBV28|TRBJ1-1|NA|NA
CASSVGGAENTEAFF
TGTGCCAGCTCGGTAGGCGGGGCCGAGAACACTGAAGCTTTCTTT
>TRBV7-9|TRBJ2-5|NA|NA
CASSSGAQETQYF
TGTGCCAGCAGCTCTGGCGCCCAAGAGACCCAGTACTTC
>TRBV7-3|TRBJ1-1|NA|NA
CASSLTGVNTEAFF
TGTGCCAGCAGCTTAACCGGGGTCAACACTGAAGCTTTCTTT
>TRBV7-3|TRBJ2-7|TRBD1|NA
CASSKGQYYEQYF
TGTGCCAGCAGCAAGGGACAGTACTACGAGCAGTACTTC
>TRBV19|TRBJ1-3|NA|once
CASSIGLGMRGNTIYF
TGTGCCAGTAGTATAGGCCTCGGGATGCGAGGAAACACCATATATTTT
>TRBV28|TRBJ2-7|NA|NA
CASSLIGGDSYEQYF
TGTGCCAGCAGTTTAATCGGAGGGGACTCCTACGAGCAGTACTTC
>TRBV27|TRBJ2-7|TRBD2|NA
CASTQSLAGGPYEQYF
TGTGCCAGCACCCAATCATTAGCGGGGGGCCCCTACGAGCAGTACTTC
>TRBV9|TRBJ1-1|TRBD1|once
CASSVGPTGPGTEAFF
TGTGCCAGCAGCGTAGGCCCGACAGGGCCGGGGACTGAAGCTTTCTTT
>TRBV19|TRBJ1-1|TRBD1|NA
CASSIGTGGRTEAFF
TGTGCCAGTAGTATTGGTACAGGGGGACGTACTGAAGCTTTCTTT